This T cell receptor (beta chain) was documented in a study of cytomegalovirus exposure and HLA in healthy donors. The CDR3 totals 19 residues. The germline V gene encodes CDR1 SGDLS and CDR2 YYNGEE. V was clipped by 4 bases and J by 0 bases, with 23 bases between them. 13 Jbeta primers and 60 Vbeta primers were used for the PCR. Some clones are missing from TCRdb's copy, which holds only in-frame ones; the method was immunoSEQ multiplex PCR. The sample lists about 130,000 clones; approximately 74% were seen once. General study points: An Asian-associated ancestry cluster reportedly showed fewer N-insertions than the approximately 600-donor mean in a later analysis.

As for this clone: What it binds is not known.

The source material was PBMCs. The TCR sequence derives from a male donor in good health and CMV-seronegative. The J gene is TRBJ1-3, the V gene TRBV9; a weak D match, TRBD1 (6 bases). The CDR3 sequence is CASSPHLRTGQSSGNTIYF. CDR3 in DNA: TGTGCCAGCAGCCCGCACCTCCGTACAGGGCAGAGCTCTGGAAACACCATATATTTT.